This section outlines one TCR beta chain sequence together with its context. Its antigen is unknown. This sample stems from a study of beta chain features in type 1 diabetes. General study findings and limits: Patients with Type 1 diabetes showed moderately but significantly shorter TCRB CDR3s in all four CD4+ subsets.

Via CD45RO/CCR7/CD25/CD127/CD95/CD27, cells of the CD4+ naive, central memory, regulatory and stem cell-like memory subsets were sorted. Germline assignment: CDR1 SGDLS and CDR2 YYNGEE. The CDR3 runs 13 residues. With 3 bases removed from V and 4 bases from J, the gap between germline ends came to 10 bases. Isolated RNA was reverse transcribed in full, so expressed TCRB transcripts were sequenced. The protocol was immunoSEQ multiplex PCR, while the TCRdb copy is restricted to in-frame clones and leaves out a portion. The table records 200,000 to 250,000 clones, 55% to 70% of them present only once. The specimen was naive CD4+ T cells from blood. The chain recombines TRBV9 with TRBJ1-2; D may be TRBD1 (6 bases). The clonotype comes from a man younger than 40 in good health. This CDR3 reads CASSARGAYGYTF. The DNA of the CDR3 is TGTGCCAGCAGCGCCAGGGGTGCCTATGGCTACACCTTC.